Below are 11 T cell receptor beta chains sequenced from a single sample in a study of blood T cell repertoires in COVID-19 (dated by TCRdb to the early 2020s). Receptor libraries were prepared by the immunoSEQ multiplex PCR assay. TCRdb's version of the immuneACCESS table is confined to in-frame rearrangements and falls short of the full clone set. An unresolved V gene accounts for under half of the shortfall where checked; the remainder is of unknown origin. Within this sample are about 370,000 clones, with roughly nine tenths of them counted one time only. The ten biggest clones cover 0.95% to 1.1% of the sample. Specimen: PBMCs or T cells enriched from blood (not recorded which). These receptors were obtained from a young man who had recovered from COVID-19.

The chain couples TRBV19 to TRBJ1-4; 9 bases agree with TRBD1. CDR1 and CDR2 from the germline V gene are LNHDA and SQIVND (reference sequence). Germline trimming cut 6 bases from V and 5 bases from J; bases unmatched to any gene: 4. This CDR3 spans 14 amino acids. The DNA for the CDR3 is TGTGCCAGTAGGGGACAGGGATGGAATGAAAAACTGTTTTTT. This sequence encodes CASRGQGWNEKLFF.

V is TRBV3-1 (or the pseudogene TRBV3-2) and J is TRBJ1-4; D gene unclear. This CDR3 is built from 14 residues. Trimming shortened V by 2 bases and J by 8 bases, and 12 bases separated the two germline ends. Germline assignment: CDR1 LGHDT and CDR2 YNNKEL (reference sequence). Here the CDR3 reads CASSQRRRQEKLFF. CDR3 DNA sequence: TGTGCCAGCAGCCAACGGAGGAGGCAGGAAAAACTGTTTTTT.

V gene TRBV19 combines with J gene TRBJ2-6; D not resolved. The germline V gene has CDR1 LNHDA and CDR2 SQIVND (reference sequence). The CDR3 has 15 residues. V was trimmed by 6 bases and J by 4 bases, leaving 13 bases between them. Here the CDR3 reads CASRWSGTGANVLTF. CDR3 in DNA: TGTGCCAGTAGATGGTCAGGTACAGGGGCCAACGTCCTGACTTTC.

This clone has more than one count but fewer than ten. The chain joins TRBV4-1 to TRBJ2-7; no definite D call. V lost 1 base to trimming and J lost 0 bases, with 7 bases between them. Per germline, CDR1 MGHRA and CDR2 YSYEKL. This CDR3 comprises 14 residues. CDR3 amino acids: CASSQVVSSYEQYF. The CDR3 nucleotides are TGCGCCAGCAGCCAAGTCGTCAGCTCCTACGAGCAGTACTTC.

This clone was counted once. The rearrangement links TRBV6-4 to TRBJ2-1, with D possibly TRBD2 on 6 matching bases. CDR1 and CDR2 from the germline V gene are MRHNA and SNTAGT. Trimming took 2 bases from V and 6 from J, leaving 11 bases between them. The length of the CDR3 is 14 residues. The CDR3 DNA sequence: TGTGCCAGCAGTGACACTGGACTACGCAATGAGCAGTTCTTC. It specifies CASSDTGLRNEQFF.

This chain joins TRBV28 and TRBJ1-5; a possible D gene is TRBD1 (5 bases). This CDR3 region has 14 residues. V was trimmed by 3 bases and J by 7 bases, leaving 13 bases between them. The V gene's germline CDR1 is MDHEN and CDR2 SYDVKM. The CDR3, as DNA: TGTGCCAGCAGTTTTGGGGGGGAAAACCAGCCCCAGCATTTT. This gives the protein CASSFGGENQPQHF.

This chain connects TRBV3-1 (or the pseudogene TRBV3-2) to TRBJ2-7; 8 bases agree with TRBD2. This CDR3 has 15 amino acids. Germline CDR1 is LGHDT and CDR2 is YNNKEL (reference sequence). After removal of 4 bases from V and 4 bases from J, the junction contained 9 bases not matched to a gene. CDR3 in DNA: TGTGCCAGCAGCCCGGCTTTCAGCGGGAGTTACGAGCAGTACTTC. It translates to CASSPAFSGSYEQYF.

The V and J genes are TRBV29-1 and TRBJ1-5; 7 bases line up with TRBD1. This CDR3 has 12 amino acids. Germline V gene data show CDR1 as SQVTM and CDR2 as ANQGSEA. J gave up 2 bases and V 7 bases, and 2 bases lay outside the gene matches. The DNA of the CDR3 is TGCAGCGCGGGGACAGGCAATCAGCCCCAGCATTTT. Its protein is CSAGTGNQPQHF.

CDR3 protein: CASSSERGHPYEQYF. In nucleotides, the CDR3 is TGTGCCAGCAGCTCGGAGCGGGGCCACCCCTACGAGCAGTACTTC. The rearrangement links TRBV5-6 to TRBJ2-7; 7 nucleotides agree with TRBD2. Losses at the gene ends were 3 bases for V and 2 bases for J; bases not matched to a gene: 8. Germline V lookup: CDR1 SGHDT, CDR2 YYEEEE. The CDR3 spans 15 residues.

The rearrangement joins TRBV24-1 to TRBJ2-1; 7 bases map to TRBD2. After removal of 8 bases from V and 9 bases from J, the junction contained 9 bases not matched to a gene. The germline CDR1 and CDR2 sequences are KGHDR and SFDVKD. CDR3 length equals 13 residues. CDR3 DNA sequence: TGTGCCACCACCACGGGGGGTTTTGGTGAGCAGTTCTTC. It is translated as CATTTGGFGEQFF.

The CDR3 DNA reads TGTGCCAGCAGCAACAGGGGGACAGATACGCAGTATTTT. Encoded protein: CASSNRGTDTQYF. The chain is built from TRBV6-5 and TRBJ2-3, with TRBD1 identical over 8 bases. Germline lookup yields CDR1 MNHEY and CDR2 SVGAGI. The CDR3 runs 13 residues. The ends lost 6 bases at V and 3 bases at J; junction bases unmatched: 2.